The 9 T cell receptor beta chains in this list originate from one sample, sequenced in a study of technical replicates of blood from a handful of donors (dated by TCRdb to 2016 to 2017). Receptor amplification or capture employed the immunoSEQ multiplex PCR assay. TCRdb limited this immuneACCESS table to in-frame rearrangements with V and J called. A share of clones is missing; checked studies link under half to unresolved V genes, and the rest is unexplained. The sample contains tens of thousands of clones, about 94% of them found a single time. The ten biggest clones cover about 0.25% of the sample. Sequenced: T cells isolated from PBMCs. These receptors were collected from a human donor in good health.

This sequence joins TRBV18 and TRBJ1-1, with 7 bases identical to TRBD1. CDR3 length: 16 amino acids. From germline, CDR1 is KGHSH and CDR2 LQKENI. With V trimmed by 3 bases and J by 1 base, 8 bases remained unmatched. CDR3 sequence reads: CASSPLARTGNTEAFF. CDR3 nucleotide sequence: TGTGCCAGCTCACCGCTCGCTAGGACAGGGAACACTGAAGCTTTCTTT. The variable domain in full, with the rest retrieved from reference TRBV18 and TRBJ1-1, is NAGVMQNPRHLVRRRGQEARLRCSPMKGHSHVYWYRQLPEEGLKFMVYLQKENIIDESGMPKERFSAEFPKEGPSILRIQQVVRGDSAAYFCASSPLARTGNTEAFFGQGTRLTVV.

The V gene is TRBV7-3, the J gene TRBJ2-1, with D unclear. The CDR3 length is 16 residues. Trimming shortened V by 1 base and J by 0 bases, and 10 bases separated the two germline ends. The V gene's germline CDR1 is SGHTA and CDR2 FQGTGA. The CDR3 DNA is TGTGCCAGCAGCTTAAGCCCCACTCGCTCCTACAATGAGCAGTTCTTC. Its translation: CASSLSPTRSYNEQFF. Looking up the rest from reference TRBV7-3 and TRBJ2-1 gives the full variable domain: GAGVSQTPSNKVTEKGKYVELRCDPISGHTALYWYRQSLGQGPEFLIYFQGTGAADDSGLPNDRFFAVRPEGSVSTLKIQRTERGDSAVYLCASSLSPTRSYNEQFFGPGTRLTVL.

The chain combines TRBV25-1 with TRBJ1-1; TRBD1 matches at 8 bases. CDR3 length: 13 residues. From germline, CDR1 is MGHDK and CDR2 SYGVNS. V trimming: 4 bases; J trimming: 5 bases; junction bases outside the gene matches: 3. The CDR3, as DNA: TGTGCCAGCAGTGTGGACAGGGTGACTGAAGCTTTCTTT. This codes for CASSVDRVTEAFF.

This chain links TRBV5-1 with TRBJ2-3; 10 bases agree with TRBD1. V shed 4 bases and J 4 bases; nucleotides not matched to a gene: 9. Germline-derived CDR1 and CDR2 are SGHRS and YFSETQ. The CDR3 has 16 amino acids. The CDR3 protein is CASSPGGTGVPDTQYF. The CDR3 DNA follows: TGCGCCAGCAGCCCGGGAGGGACAGGGGTCCCAGATACGCAGTATTTT.

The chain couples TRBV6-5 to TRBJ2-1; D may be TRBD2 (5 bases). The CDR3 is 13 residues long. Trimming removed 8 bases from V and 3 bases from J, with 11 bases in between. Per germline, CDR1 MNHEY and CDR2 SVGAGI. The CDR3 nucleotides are TGTGCCAGCTCATCCGGGGTCTACAATGAGCAGTTCTTC. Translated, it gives CASSSGVYNEQFF.

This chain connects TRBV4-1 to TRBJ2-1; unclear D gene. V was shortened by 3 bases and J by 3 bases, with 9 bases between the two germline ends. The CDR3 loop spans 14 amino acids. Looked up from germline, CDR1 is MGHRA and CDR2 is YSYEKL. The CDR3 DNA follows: TGCGCCAGCAGCCAGACACCTCTCTACAATGAGCAGTTCTTC. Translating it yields CASSQTPLYNEQFF.

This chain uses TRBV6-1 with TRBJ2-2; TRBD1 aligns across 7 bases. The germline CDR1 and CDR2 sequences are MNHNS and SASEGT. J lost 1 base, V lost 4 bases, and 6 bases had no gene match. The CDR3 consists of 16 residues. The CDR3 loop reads CASSVGTALNTGELFF. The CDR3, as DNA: TGTGCCAGCAGTGTGGGGACAGCTTTGAACACCGGGGAGCTGTTTTTT.

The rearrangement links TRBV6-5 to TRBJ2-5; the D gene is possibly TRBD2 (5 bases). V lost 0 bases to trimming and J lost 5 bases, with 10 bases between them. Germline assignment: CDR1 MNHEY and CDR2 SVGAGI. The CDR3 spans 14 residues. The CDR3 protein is CASSYSTNTETQYF. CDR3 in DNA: TGTGCCAGCAGTTACTCGACTAATACGGAGACCCAGTACTTC.

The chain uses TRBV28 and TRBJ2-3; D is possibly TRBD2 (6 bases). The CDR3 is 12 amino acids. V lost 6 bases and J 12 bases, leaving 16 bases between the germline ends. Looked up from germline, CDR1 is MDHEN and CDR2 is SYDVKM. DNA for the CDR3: TGTGCCAGCAGCGTAACGGCGGGACGACAGTATTTT. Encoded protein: CASSVTAGRQYF.